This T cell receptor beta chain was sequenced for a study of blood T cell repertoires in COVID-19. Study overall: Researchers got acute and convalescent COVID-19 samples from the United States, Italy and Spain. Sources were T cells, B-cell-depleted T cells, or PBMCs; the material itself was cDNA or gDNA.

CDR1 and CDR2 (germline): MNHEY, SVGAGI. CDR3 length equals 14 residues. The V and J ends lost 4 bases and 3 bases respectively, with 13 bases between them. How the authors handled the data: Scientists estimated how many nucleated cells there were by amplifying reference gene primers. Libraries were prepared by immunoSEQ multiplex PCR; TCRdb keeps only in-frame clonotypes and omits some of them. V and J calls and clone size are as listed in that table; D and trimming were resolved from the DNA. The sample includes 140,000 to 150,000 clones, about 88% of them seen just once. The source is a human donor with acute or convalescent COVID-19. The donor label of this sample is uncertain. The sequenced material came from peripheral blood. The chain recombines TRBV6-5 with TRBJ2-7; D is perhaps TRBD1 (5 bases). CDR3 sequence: CASSSRLGVYEQYF. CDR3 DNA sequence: TGTGCCAGCAGTTCACGGTTAGGGGTCTACGAGCAGTACTTC.